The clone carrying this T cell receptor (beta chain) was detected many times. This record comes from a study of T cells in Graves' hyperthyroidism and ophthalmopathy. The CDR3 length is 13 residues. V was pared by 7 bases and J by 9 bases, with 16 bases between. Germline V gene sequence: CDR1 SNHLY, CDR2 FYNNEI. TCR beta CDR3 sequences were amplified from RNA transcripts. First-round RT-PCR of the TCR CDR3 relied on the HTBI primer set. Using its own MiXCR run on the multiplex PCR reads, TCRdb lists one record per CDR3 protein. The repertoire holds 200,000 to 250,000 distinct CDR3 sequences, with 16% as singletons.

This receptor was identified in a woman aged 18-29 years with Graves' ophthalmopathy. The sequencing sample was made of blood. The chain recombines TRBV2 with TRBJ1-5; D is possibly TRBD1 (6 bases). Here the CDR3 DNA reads TGTGCCAGCACGGCGGGCGGGGGCGGGCCCCAGCATTTT. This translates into CASTAGGGGPQHF.